The 20 T cell receptor beta chains below were found in one sample sequenced in a study of shared clonotypes between healthy human individuals. Some clones are missing from TCRdb's copy, which holds only in-frame ones; the method was immunoSEQ multiplex PCR. The sample consists of approximately 2,200,000 clones, around 93% of them appearing once. CD45RO-negative, CCR7-positively selected cells formed the naive CD8 fraction, excluding terminally differentiated effector memory CD45RA+ cells. Specimen: naive CD8+ T cells from PBMCs. The source of these receptors is a man aged 18 to 29 in good health. Some clones in this sample may be carry-over from other donors' samples.

This chain uses TRBV27 with TRBJ2-1; possible D gene TRBD2, 6 bases. Germline values: CDR1 MNHEY, CDR2 SMNVEV (reference sequence). The CDR3 is 14 amino acids. The V gene lost 8 bases and the J gene lost 2 bases, with 13 bases spanning the gap. The CDR3 nucleotides are TGTGCCAGCCGGATAGGAGGGGCCTACAATGAGCAGTTCTTC. Encoded protein: CASRIGGAYNEQFF.

This rearrangement joins TRBV28 to TRBJ2-7; a weak D match, TRBD1 (6 bases). The CDR3 consists of 14 residues. Trimming removed 4 bases at V and 2 bases at J, with 12 bases between. Germline assignment: CDR1 MDHEN and CDR2 SYDVKM. In nucleotides, the CDR3 is TGTGCCAGCAGTTGGGACACCCCAACCTACGAGCAGTACTTC. It specifies CASSWDTPTYEQYF.

A single count supports this clone. The V call is TRBV28, the J call TRBJ2-1; 7 positions agree with TRBD2. The CDR3 covers 13 residues. Trimming took 6 bases from V and 6 from J; bases not matched to a gene: 5. CDR1 and CDR2 (germline): MDHEN, SYDVKM. Here the CDR3 reads CASRDPGGNEQFF. For the CDR3, the DNA is TGTGCCAGCAGGGACCCGGGGGGCAATGAGCAGTTCTTC.

This clone showed up just once. This chain uses TRBV5-4 with TRBJ1-1, with D tentatively TRBD1 (6 bases). Germline assignment: CDR1 SGHNT and CDR2 YYREEE (reference sequence). The CDR3 totals 16 residues. The V end lost 2 bases, the J end lost 5 bases, and 19 bases lay between the germline ends. CDR3 coding DNA: TGTGCCAGCAGCTTACTGACCGGGGGCTTAAGGACTGAAGCTTTCTTT. Protein sequence: CASSLLTGGLRTEAFF. Drawing the rest from reference TRBV5-4 and TRBJ1-1, the complete variable domain is ETGVTQSPTHLIKTRGQQVTLRCSSQSGHNTVSWYQQALGQGPQFIFQYYREEENGRGNFPPRFSGLQFPNYSSELNVNALELDDSALYLCASSLLTGGLRTEAFFGQGTRLTVV.

The V and J genes are TRBV2 and TRBJ1-1; no clear D gene. The CDR3 runs to 14 residues. V dropped 6 bases and J dropped 1 base, with 12 bases sitting between them. In germline, CDR1 is SNHLY, CDR2 FYNNEI. CDR3 in DNA: TGTGCCAGCAGAAAAGGGCCCGAGAACACTGAAGCTTTCTTT. Translated: CASRKGPENTEAFF.

CDR3 in DNA: TGTGCCACCAGCAAAGCCCCCTCAAGCCTCTCCTACGAGCAGTACTTC. This translates into CATSKAPSSLSYEQYF. The chain couples TRBV15 to TRBJ2-7; D remains unclear. Trimming took off 4 bases at V and 0 bases at J, with 16 bases between the two ends. The CDR3 has 16 residues. Germline CDR1 LNHNV, CDR2 YYDKDF (reference sequence).

CDR3 coding DNA: TGTGCCAGCTACGGGGAGCAAAAGATCTCCTACGAGCAGTACTTC. This encodes CASYGEQKISYEQYF. This sequence joins TRBV6-6 and TRBJ2-7; TRBD2 is a possible D gene (5 bases). The CDR3 extends over 15 amino acids. Per germline, CDR1 MNHNY and CDR2 SVGAGI (reference sequence). The germline V and J ends were trimmed by 8 bases and 0 bases, with 17 bases remaining between them.

The chain employs TRBV19 and TRBJ2-7, with 9 bases aligning to TRBD1. Germline V gene sequence: CDR1 LNHDA, CDR2 SQIVND (reference sequence). The CDR3 contains 14 residues. The V and J ends lost 4 bases and 5 bases, in that order; junction bases with no gene match: 6. In DNA form, the CDR3 reads TGTGCCAGTAGTACGGGACAGGGTCCCCACGAGCAGTACTTC. Translating gives CASSTGQGPHEQYF.

The chain recombines TRBV6-5 with TRBJ1-5, with D uncertain. Trimming took 4 bases from V and 7 from J, leaving 17 bases between them. This CDR3 has 15 amino acids. CDR1 and CDR2 from the germline V gene are MNHEY and SVGAGI. The CDR3 here is CASSSLFVGNQPQHF. In nucleotides, the CDR3 is TGTGCCAGCAGTTCCCTGTTCGTAGGGAACCAGCCCCAGCATTTT.

The chain couples TRBV28 to TRBJ2-7, with TRBD1 identical over 9 bases. In germline, CDR1 is MDHEN, CDR2 SYDVKM. Trimming took 3 bases from V and 5 from J; bases not matched to a gene: 5. CDR3 size: 14 residues. The chain's CDR3 is CASSLLQGADEQYF. In DNA, the CDR3 is TGTGCCAGCAGTTTGTTACAGGGGGCCGACGAGCAGTACTTC.

V gene TRBV27 combines with J gene TRBJ2-7; D ambiguous. Trimming left V 5 bases short and J 0 bases short, with 20 bases between. The CDR3 loop spans 17 amino acids. Germline CDR1 reads MNHEY; CDR2 reads SMNVEV (reference sequence). CDR3 DNA sequence: TGTGCCAGCAGTAGCTCGCTACATAGACCCCGCTCCTACGAGCAGTACTTC. The encoded protein is CASSSSLHRPRSYEQYF.

This chain links TRBV7-2 with TRBJ1-4; 7 positions agree with TRBD1. Unmatched junction bases numbered 5, after V lost 5 bases and J lost 2 bases. The CDR3 consists of 15 residues. CDR1 and CDR2 from the germline V gene are SGHTA and FQGNSA. The CDR3 sequence: CASSPPGQTNEKLFF. The CDR3 coding sequence is TGTGCCAGCAGCCCTCCGGGACAGACTAATGAAAAACTGTTTTTT.

The CDR3 DNA sequence: TGTGCCAGTAGTATTGGGTTAGCGGAGTACGAGCAGTACTTC. This translates into CASSIGLAEYEQYF. V usage is TRBV19 and J usage is TRBJ2-7, with D maybe TRBD2 (6 bases). The germline CDR1 and CDR2 sequences are LNHDA and SQIVND (reference sequence). Trimming removed 3 bases at V and 4 bases at J, with 13 bases between. The CDR3 runs 14 residues.

This chain uses TRBV27 with TRBJ1-2; D uncertain. The length of the CDR3 is 12 residues. V lost 4 bases and J 7 bases, leaving 10 bases between the germline ends. Germline-derived CDR1 and CDR2 are MNHEY and SMNVEV (reference sequence). The CDR3 is CASSSMFTGYTF. CDR3 DNA: TGTGCCAGCAGTTCCATGTTTACTGGCTACACCTTC.

The rearrangement uses TRBV7-9 and TRBJ2-7; 8 bases match TRBD2. Per germline, CDR1 SEHNR and CDR2 FQNEAQ (reference sequence). After removal of 5 bases from V and 0 bases from J, the junction contained 6 bases not matched to a gene. The CDR3 spans 15 residues. The CDR3 sequence is CASSIPTSDSYEQYF. CDR3 coding DNA: TGTGCCAGCAGCATTCCGACTAGCGACTCCTACGAGCAGTACTTC.

The V call is TRBV27, the J call TRBJ2-2; D remains ambiguous. Per the germline V gene, CDR1 is MNHEY and CDR2 is SMNVEV (reference sequence). The CDR3 length is 13 residues. Trimming cost V 3 bases and J 6 bases, with 8 bases left between them. The DNA for the CDR3 is TGTGCCAGCAGTTTGAGATTACCCGGGGAGCTGTTTTTT. Amino acids: CASSLRLPGELFF.

This chain connects TRBV29-1 to TRBJ2-3; D remains unclear. Germline lookup yields CDR1 SQVTM and CDR2 ANQGSEA. The CDR3 is 15 residues long. V lost 3 bases to trimming and J lost 0 bases, with 13 bases between them. CDR3 protein: CSVDRFHTSTDTQYF. CDR3 in DNA: TGCAGCGTTGATCGGTTTCATACTAGCACAGATACGCAGTATTTT.

This clone was counted once. This chain uses TRBV4-2 with TRBJ2-1; D is ambiguous. Germline values: CDR1 LGHNA, CDR2 YNFKEQ. CDR3 length: 17 amino acids. V was shortened by 0 bases and J by 0 bases, with 12 bases between the two germline ends. The CDR3 DNA is TGTGCCAGCAGCCAAGATTCACTTGCCAGCTCCTACAATGAGCAGTTCTTC. Protein: CASSQDSLASSYNEQFF.

The chain uses TRBV2 and TRBJ1-3; D not certain. CDR1 and CDR2 from the germline V gene are SNHLY and FYNNEI. Trimming shortened V by 1 base and J by 5 bases, and 6 bases separated the two germline ends. The length of the CDR3 is 13 residues. CDR3 DNA: TGTGCCAGCAGTGAAGTGGCGCGAAACACCATATATTTT. This translates into CASSEVARNTIYF.

The genes are TRBV5-1 and TRBJ2-2, with a possible D match to TRBD2 (6 bases). Germline-derived CDR1 and CDR2 are SGHRS and YFSETQ. With 1 base removed from V and 2 bases from J, the gap between germline ends came to 18 bases. The CDR3 sequence is 18 residues long. This CDR3 reads CASSLFQWLAQNTGELFF. For the CDR3, the DNA is TGCGCCAGCAGCTTGTTTCAGTGGCTAGCGCAAAACACCGGGGAGCTGTTTTTT.